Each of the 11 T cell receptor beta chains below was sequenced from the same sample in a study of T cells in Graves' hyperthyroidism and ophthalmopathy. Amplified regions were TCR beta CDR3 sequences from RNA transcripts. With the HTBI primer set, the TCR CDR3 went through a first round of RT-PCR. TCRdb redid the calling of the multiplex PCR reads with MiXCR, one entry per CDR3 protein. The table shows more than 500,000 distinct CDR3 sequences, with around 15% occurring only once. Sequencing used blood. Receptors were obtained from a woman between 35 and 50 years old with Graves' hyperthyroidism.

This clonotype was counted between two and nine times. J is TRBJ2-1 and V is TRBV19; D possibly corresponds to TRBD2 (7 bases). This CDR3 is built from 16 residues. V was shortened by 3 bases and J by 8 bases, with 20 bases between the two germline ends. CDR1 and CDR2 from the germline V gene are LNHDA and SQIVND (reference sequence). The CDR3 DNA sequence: TGTGCCAGTAGTATGTTGGACTTGGGGGGGCGCGATGAGCAGTTCTTC. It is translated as CASSMLDLGGRDEQFF.

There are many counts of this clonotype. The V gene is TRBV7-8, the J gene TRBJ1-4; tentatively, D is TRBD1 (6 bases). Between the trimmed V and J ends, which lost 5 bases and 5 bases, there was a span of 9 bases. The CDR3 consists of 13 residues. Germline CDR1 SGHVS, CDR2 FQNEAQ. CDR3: CASSRGGNEKLFF. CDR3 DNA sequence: TGTGCCAGCAGCCGAGGGGGGAATGAAAAACTGTTTTTT.

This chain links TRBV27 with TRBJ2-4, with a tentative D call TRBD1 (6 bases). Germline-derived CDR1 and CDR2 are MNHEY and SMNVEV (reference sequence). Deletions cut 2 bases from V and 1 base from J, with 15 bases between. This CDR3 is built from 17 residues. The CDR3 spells CASSLPSRGLAKNIQYF. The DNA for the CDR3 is TGTGCCAGCAGTTTACCTTCCAGGGGCCTCGCCAAAAACATTCAGTACTTC.

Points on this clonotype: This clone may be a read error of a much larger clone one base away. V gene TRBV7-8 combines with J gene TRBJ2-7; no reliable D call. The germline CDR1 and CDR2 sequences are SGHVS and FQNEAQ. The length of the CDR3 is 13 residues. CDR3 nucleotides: TGTGCCAGCGGCTTAATCAGTTCCTACGAGCAGTACTTC. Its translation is CASGLISSYEQYF.

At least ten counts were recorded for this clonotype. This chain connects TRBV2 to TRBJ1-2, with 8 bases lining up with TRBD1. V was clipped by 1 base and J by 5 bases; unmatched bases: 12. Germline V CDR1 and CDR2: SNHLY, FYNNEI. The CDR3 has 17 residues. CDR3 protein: CASSEEWAGQGPYGYTF. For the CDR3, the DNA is TGTGCCAGCAGTGAAGAGTGGGCAGGACAGGGCCCTTATGGCTACACCTTC. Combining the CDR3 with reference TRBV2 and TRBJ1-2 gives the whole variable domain EPEVTQTPSHQVTQMGQEVILRCVPISNHLYFYWYRQILGQKVEFLVSFYNNEISEKSEIFDDQFSVERPDGSNFTLKIRSTKLEDSAMYFCASSEEWAGQGPYGYTFGSGTRLTVV.

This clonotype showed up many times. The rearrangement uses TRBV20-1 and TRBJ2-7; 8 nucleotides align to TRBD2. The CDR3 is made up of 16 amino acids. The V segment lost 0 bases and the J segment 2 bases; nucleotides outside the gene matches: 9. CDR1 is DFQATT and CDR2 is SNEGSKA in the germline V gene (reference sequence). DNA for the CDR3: TGCAGTGCTAGAGATCTAGCGGGCGGGGCTCCCTACGAGCAGTACTTC. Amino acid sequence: CSARDLAGGAPYEQYF.

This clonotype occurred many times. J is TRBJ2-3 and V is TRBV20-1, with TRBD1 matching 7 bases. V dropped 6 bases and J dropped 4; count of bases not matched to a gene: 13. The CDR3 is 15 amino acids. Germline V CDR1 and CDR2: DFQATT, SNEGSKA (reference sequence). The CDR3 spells CSAIHTRQGSDTQYF. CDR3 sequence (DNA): TGCAGTGCCATACATACGAGACAGGGATCAGATACGCAGTATTTT.

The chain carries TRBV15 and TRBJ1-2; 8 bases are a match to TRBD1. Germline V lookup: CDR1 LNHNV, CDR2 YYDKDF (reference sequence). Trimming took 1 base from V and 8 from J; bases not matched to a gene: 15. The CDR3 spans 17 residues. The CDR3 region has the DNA TGTGCCACCAGCAGAGTTACACCGGGACAGGCCTTTGGAGGCTACACCTTC. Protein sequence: CATSRVTPGQAFGGYTF.

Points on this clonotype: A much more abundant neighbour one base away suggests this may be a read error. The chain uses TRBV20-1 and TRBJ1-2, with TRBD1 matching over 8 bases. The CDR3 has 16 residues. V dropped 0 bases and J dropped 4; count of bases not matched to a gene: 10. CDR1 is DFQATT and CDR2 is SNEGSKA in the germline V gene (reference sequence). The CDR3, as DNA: TGCAGTGCTAGAGATCTGAGGGCAGGGGGCAGCTATGGCTACACCTTC. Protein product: CSARDLRAGGSYGYTF.

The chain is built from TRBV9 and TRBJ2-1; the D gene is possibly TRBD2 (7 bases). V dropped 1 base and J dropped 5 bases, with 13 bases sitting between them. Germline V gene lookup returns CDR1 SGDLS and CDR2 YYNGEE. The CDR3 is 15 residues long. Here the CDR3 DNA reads TGTGCCAGCAGCGTATCCACAGGGAGGGACAATGAGCAGTTCTTC. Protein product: CASSVSTGRDNEQFF.

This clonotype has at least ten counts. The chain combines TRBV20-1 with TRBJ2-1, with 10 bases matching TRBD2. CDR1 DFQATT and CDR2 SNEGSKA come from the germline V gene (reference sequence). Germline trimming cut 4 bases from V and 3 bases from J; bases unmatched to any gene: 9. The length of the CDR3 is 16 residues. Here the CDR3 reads CSATDEGLAVYNEQFF. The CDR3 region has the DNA TGCAGTGCTACCGACGAAGGACTAGCGGTCTACAATGAGCAGTTCTTC.